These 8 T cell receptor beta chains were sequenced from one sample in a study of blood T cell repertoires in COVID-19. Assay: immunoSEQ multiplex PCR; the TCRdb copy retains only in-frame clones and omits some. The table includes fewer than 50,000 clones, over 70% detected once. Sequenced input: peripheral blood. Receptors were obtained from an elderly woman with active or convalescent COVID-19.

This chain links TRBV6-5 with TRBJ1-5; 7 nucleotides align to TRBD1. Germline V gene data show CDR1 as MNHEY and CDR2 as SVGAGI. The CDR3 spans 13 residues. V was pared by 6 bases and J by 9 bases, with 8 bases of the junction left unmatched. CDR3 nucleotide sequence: TGTGCCAGCAGCGGACAGGCGGGGGGGCCCCAGCATTTT. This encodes CASSGQAGGPQHF.

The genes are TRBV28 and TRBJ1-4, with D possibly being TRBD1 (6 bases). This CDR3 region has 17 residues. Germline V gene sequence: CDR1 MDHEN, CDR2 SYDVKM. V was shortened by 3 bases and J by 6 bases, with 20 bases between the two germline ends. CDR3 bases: TGTGCCAGCAGTTTTCGTGGGGGGGCGTATTTTTATGAAAAACTGTTTTTT. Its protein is CASSFRGGAYFYEKLFF.

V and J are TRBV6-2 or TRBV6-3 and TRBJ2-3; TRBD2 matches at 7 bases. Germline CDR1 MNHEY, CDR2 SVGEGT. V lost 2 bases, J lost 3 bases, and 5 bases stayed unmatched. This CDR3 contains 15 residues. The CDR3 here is CASSYAGVDTDTQYF. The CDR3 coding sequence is TGTGCCAGCAGTTACGCGGGGGTAGATACAGATACGCAGTATTTT.

CDR3 loop: CASSVGGGSYQPQHF. Here the CDR3 DNA reads TGTGCCAGCAGCGTAGGGGGCGGGAGTTACCAGCCCCAGCATTTT. V is TRBV9 and J is TRBJ1-5; weak D call: TRBD1 (5 bases). Trimming removed 0 bases from V and 7 bases from J, with 14 bases in between. The V gene's germline CDR1 is SGDLS and CDR2 YYNGEE. This CDR3 contains 15 residues.

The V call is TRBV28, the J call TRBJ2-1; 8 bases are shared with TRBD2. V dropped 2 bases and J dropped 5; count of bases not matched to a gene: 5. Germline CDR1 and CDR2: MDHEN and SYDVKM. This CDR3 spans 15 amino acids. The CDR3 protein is CASSLGGRNNNEQFF. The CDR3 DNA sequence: TGTGCCAGCAGTTTAGGCGGGAGGAACAACAATGAGCAGTTCTTC. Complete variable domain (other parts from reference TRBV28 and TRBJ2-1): DVKVTQSSRYLVKRTGEKVFLECVQDMDHENMFWYRQDPGLGLRLIYFSYDVKMKEKGDIPEGYSVSREKKERFSLILESASTNQTSMYLCASSLGGRNNNEQFFGPGTRLTVL.

Here the CDR3 reads CASSRGQETNEQFF. The CDR3 DNA is TGCGCCAGCAGCCGGGGACAGGAAACCAATGAGCAGTTCTTC. V and J are TRBV5-1 and TRBJ2-1, with 8 bases that match TRBD1. This CDR3 is built from 14 residues. The germline V gene has CDR1 SGHRS and CDR2 YFSETQ. V lost 4 bases, J lost 6 bases, and 6 bases stayed unmatched.

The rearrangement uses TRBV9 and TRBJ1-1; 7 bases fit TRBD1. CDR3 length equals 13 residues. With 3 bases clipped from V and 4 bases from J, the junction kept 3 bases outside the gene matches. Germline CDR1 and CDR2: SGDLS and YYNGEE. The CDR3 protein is CASSDGTATEAFF. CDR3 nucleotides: TGTGCCAGCAGCGATGGGACAGCCACTGAAGCTTTCTTT.

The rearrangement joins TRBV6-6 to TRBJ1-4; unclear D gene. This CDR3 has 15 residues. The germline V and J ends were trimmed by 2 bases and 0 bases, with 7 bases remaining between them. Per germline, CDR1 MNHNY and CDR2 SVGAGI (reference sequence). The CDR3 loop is CASSYQAATNEKLFF. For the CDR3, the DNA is TGTGCCAGCAGTTACCAGGCCGCAACTAATGAAAAACTGTTTTTT.